These T cell receptor beta chains were read from a single sample in a study of blood T cells in healthy people across ages. TCRdb reanalysed the 5' RACE reads using MiXCR and keeps one entry per CDR3 protein. The sample includes about 1.6 million distinct CDR3 sequences, around 35% of them seen just once. The sample was blood. Source of these receptors: a woman aged 25 to 39 in good health. Each CDR3 is given with its conserved first and last residue. D genes are given only for firm matches. Only part of the rows carry a size: once, few, many, or a class if the clone is expanded.

TRBJ2-7 | few | TRBV27 | TRBD2 | TGTGCCAGCAGTTATGGGACTAGCGGGAGGGGCGAGCAGTACTTC | CASSYGTSGRGEQYF
TRBJ1-2 | NA | TRBV20-1 | NA | TGCAGTGCTAGCCCCTCGGGAACCTATGGCTACACCTTC | CSASPSGTYGYTF
TRBJ2-1 | few | TRBV7-7 | TRBD1 | TGTGCCAGCAGCGACGGGACAGGAGCGTACAATGAGCAGTTCTTC | CASSDGTGAYNEQFF
TRBJ2-3 | few | TRBV7-3 | TRBD2 | TGTGCCAGCAGCTTAATAGGCCTAGCGGGAATTCAAGATACGCAGTATTTT | CASSLIGLAGIQDTQYF
TRBJ2-7 | NA | TRBV19 | TRBD2 | TGTGCCAGTAGTATAAGAAGAGGGACTAGCGGGATAACTGCATTCTACGAGCAGTACTTC | CASSIRRGTSGITAFYEQYF
TRBJ2-3 | NA | TRBV20-1 | TRBD1 | TGCAGTGCTACTAGACAGGGAGGCACAGATACGCAGTATTTT | CSATRQGGTDTQYF
TRBJ2-5 | many | TRBV5-6 | NA | TGTGCCAGCAGCTTAAGCGCTCAAGAGACCCAGTACTTC | CASSLSAQETQYF
TRBJ2-1 | few | TRBV11-1 | TRBD2 | TGTGCCAGCAGCTTAGTCCCACTAGCGGCCCCCGGCAATGAGCAGTTCTTC | CASSLVPLAAPGNEQFF
TRBJ2-1 | NA | TRBV4-1 | NA | TGCGCCAGCAGCCTTCCCCCAAGGGGAACCTACAATGAGCAGTTCTTC | CASSLPPRGTYNEQFF
TRBJ2-1 | NA | TRBV7-4 | TRBD2 | TGTGCCAGCAGCTTGATTAGCGGGAGACAAAAAAACAATGAGCAGTTCTTC | CASSLISGRQKNNEQFF
TRBJ2-7 | many | TRBV7-2 | TRBD1 | TGTGCCAGCAGCTTAGTGGGACAGGACTACTACGAGCAGTACTTC | CASSLVGQDYYEQYF
TRBJ2-5 | NA | TRBV7-9 | NA | TGTGTCAGCAGCTTTCAAGGGACCCAGTACTTC | CVSSFQGTQYF
TRBJ2-1 | NA | TRBV20-1 | TRBD2 | TGCAGTGCTAGAGCTAGCGGGAAGTCTGCCTACAATGAGCAGTTCTTC | CSARASGKSAYNEQFF
TRBJ2-2 | NA | TRBV4-1 | TRBD2 | TGCGCCAGCAGCCAAGCTAGCGGGGTCAACACCGGGGAGCTGTTTTTT | CASSQASGVNTGELFF
TRBJ2-1 | NA | TRBV10-1 | TRBD2 | TGCGCCAGCAGTGCTAAGCGGGAGGGCCCTAGGCAGTTCTTC | CASSAKREGPRQFF
TRBJ2-2 | few | TRBV7-2 | NA | TGTGCCAGCAGCGTACAGTGGCCGAACACCGGGGAGCTGTTTTTT | CASSVQWPNTGELFF
TRBJ1-4 | few | TRBV9 | NA | TGTGCCAGCAGCATAGGAGGGGTCTCAGGTGAAAAACTGTTTTTT | CASSIGGVSGEKLFF
TRBJ2-7 | NA | TRBV2 | TRBD1 | TGTGCCAGCAGGGACAGGGTTTACTACGAGCAGTACTTC | CASRDRVYYEQYF
TRBJ1-1 | few | TRBV12-3/TRBV12-4 | NA | TGTGCCAGCAGTATGGAAGGAGGCGAAGCTTTCTTT | CASSMEGGEAFF
TRBJ1-1 | once | TRBV3-1 | NA | TGTGCCAGCACCGGGACCGTCACTCTGAACACTGAAGCTTTCTTT | CASTGTVTLNTEAFF
TRBJ2-7 | many | TRBV5-1 | TRBD1 | TGTGCCAGCAGCCCGGACAGGGCCTACGAGCAGTACTTC | CASSPDRAYEQYF
TRBJ2-1 | NA | TRBV5-1 | TRBD2 | TGCGCCAGCAGCGACCTTACAGCGGGGGACTTCTACAATGAGCAGTTCTTC | CASSDLTAGDFYNEQFF
TRBJ2-7 | few | TRBV7-9 | NA | TGTGCCGGCAGCCTAACAGGGTACGAGCAGTACTTC | CAGSLTGYEQYF
TRBJ2-5 | NA | TRBV12-5 | TRBD1 | TGTGCTAGTGGGACACAGGGGGCGGAAGAGACCCAGTACTTC | CASGTQGAEETQYF
TRBJ1-2 | NA | TRBV20-1 | NA | TGCAGTGCAAGGGGGGATGGCTACACCTTC | CSARGDGYTF
TRBJ2-1 | NA | TRBV4-2 | NA | TGTGCCAGTAGCCAAATAGGGGACGGCTCCTACAATGAGCAGTTCTTC | CASSQIGDGSYNEQFF
TRBJ2-1 | few | TRBV2 | TRBD2 | TGTGCCAGCAGTGAAGCGACTAGCGGGAGCCTGCAGTTCTTC | CASSEATSGSLQFF
TRBJ2-5 | few | TRBV5-1 | NA | TGCGCCAGCAGCCAAGGGATTCAGGGGCGAGAGACCCAGTACTTC | CASSQGIQGRETQYF
TRBJ2-7 | few | TRBV6-2/TRBV6-3 | TRBD1 | TGTGCCAGCAGTTACACTGGACAGGGAAACTACGAGCAGTACTTC | CASSYTGQGNYEQYF
TRBJ2-2 | once | TRBV25-1 | TRBD2 | TGTGCCAGCAGTGATGAAGGCGGGGGGCGGACAAGAACCGGGGAGCTGTTTTTT | CASSDEGGGRTRTGELFF
TRBJ1-2 | NA | TRBV13 | TRBD1 | TGTGCCAGCAGCTCTTATCCGTCGACAGGGTTCTCTGGCTACACCTTC | CASSSYPSTGFSGYTF
TRBJ2-7 | many | TRBV13 | NA | TGTGCCAGCAGCTTAGGCCTAACCTCCTACGAGCAGTACTTC | CASSLGLTSYEQYF
TRBJ2-7 | NA | TRBV10-2 | TRBD1 | TGCGCCAGCAGCCCGACAGGGCGGAACGACGAGCAGTACTTC | CASSPTGRNDEQYF
TRBJ1-1 | NA | TRBV20-1 | NA | TGCAGTGCTAGAGTGGCCGTCCGGACTGAAGCTTTCTTT | CSARVAVRTEAFF
TRBJ2-1 | few | TRBV10-3 | TRBD2 | TGTGCCATCGGGGTAGCGGGGGGACCCAGCTCCTACAATGAGCAGTTCTTC | CAIGVAGGPSSYNEQFF
TRBJ1-5 | NA | TRBV2 | NA | TGTGCCAGCAGTTTCTGGACCCCGGGTACCAATCAGCCCCAGCATTTT | CASSFWTPGTNQPQHF
TRBJ2-7 | NA | TRBV20-1 | TRBD2 | TGCAGTGCTCCAGCCGGGGCTAGCGGGACCTACGAGCAGTACTTC | CSAPAGASGTYEQYF
TRBJ2-7 | few | TRBV20-1 | TRBD2 | TGCAGTGCTAGATCGGCTAGCGGGAACTACGAGCAGTACTTC | CSARSASGNYEQYF
TRBJ2-2 | few | TRBV29-1 | TRBD1 | TGCAGCGTAGGACAGGGGGCCGGGGAGCTGTTTTTT | CSVGQGAGELFF
TRBJ2-2 | NA | TRBV5-1 | NA | TGCGCCAGCAGCTTGGACGCGACACGGAAAAACGCCGGGGAGCTGTTTTTT | CASSLDATRKNAGELFF
TRBJ2-1 | NA | TRBV4-1 | TRBD2 | TGCGCCAGCAGCCTTCTAGCGGGAGTAAGCGGTGAGCAGTTCTTC | CASSLLAGVSGEQFF
TRBJ2-1 | NA | TRBV28 | NA | TGTGCCAGCAGTTTAAGGTCCCGAACCGGGGCAGGCTATGAGCAGTTCTTC | CASSLRSRTGAGYEQFF
TRBJ2-2 | few | TRBV6-5 | NA | TGTGCCAGCAGCCCCCGCTGGGGTCAGGCCGGGGAGCTGTTTTTT | CASSPRWGQAGELFF
TRBJ2-7 | few | TRBV7-8 | NA | TGTGCCAGCAGCTTGTCGGACTCGGCGAGGAACGAGCAGTACTTC | CASSLSDSARNEQYF
TRBJ2-1 | few | TRBV5-4 | NA | TGTGCCAGCAGCCCCGGGGGTGGGAGCGGGTCCTACAATGAGCAGTTCTTC | CASSPGGGSGSYNEQFF
TRBJ2-1 | few | TRBV5-1 | TRBD1 | TGCGCCAGCAGCCACTTGCCCCGACAGGGGGTCTACAATGAGCAGTTCTTC | CASSHLPRQGVYNEQFF
TRBJ2-7 | NA | TRBV5-1 | TRBD1 | TGCGCCAGCAGCTACGGACAGGCCATAAGCGAGCAGTACTTC | CASSYGQAISEQYF
TRBJ2-7 | NA | TRBV20-1 | TRBD1 | TGCAGTGCTCCCCGACAGGGAAGCTCCTACGAGCAGTACTTC | CSAPRQGSSYEQYF